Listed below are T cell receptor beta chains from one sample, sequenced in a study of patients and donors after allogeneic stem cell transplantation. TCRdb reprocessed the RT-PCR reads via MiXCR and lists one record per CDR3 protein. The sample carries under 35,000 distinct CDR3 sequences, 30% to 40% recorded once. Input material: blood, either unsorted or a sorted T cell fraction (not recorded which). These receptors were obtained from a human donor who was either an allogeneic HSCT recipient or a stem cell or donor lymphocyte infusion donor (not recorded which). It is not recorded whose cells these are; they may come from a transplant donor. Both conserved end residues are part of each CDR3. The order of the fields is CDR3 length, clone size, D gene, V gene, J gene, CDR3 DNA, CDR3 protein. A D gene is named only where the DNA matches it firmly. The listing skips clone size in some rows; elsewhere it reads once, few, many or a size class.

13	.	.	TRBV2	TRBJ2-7	TGTGCCAGCAGTGTGGCGGACGGATACGAGCAGTACTTC	CASSVADGYEQYF
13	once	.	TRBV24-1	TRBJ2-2	TGTGCCACCAGTGACCAGGACGACGGGGAGCTGTTTTTT	CATSDQDDGELFF
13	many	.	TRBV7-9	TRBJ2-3	TGTGCCAGCAGCTTACCTAACACAGATACGCAGTATTTT	CASSLPNTDTQYF
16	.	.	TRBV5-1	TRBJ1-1	TGCGCCAGCAGCTTGGGGAGCCCAATGGGAAACACTGAAGCTTTCTTT	CASSLGSPMGNTEAFF
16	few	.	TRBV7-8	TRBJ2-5	TGTGCCAGCAGCCACAGCGGTTTGCCAGTCCAAGAGACCCAGTACTTC	CASSHSGLPVQETQYF
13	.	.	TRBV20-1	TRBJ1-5	TGCAGTGCTGCGGATGCCGGTGCGGGGCCCCAGCATTTT	CSAADAGAGPQHF
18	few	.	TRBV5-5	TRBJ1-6	TGTGCCAGCAGCTTGGGTCAAACAGGGATAAGCTATAATTCACCCCTCCACTTT	CASSLGQTGISYNSPLHF
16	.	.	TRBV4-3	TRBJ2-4	TGCGCCAGCAGCCAAGATCCGGGTGGGACTTGGAACATTCAGTACTTC	CASSQDPGGTWNIQYF
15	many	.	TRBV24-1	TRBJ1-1	TGTGCCACCATCTACGAGGCAGACATGAACACTGAAGCTTTCTTT	CATIYEADMNTEAFF
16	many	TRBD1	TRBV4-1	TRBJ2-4	TGCGCCAGCAGCCATGAGGACAGGGCGGCCAAAAACATTCAGTACTTC	CASSHEDRAAKNIQYF
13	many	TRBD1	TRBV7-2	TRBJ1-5	TGTGCCAGCAGCGACAGGGTCAATCAGCCCCAGCATTTT	CASSDRVNQPQHF
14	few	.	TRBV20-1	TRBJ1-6	TGCAGTGCTCCCGGGCCCTCCTATAATTCACCCCTCCACTTT	CSAPGPSYNSPLHF
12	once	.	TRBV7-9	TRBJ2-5	TGTGCCAGCAGCGCGATACAAGAGACCCAGTACTTC	CASSAIQETQYF
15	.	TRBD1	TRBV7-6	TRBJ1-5	TGTGCCAGCAGCTTAGGGACAGGGTACAATCAGCCCCAGCATTTT	CASSLGTGYNQPQHF
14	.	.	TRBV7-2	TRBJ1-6	TGTGCCAGCAGCAGGAGCTCCTATAATTCACCCCTCCACTTT	CASSRSSYNSPLHF
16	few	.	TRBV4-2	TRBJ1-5	TGTGCCAGCAGCCAAGGGTCAGGGGAGGGCAATCAGCCCCAGCATTTT	CASSQGSGEGNQPQHF
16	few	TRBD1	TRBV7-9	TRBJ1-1	TGTGCCAGCAGCTTAGCTCAAAGGGGGCCGCGGACTGAAGCTTTCTTT	CASSLAQRGPRTEAFF
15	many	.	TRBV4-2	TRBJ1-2	TGTGCCAGCAGCCAAGAACGGGGGATGAACTATGGCTACACCTTC	CASSQERGMNYGYTF
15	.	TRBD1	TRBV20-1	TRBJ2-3	TGCAGTGCTACCAAACGACAGGGGGGCCCAGATACGCAGTATTTT	CSATKRQGGPDTQYF
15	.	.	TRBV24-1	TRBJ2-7	TGTGCCACCAGTGATTTGTCCAGAATTCAGGACGAGCAGTACTTC	CATSDLSRIQDEQYF
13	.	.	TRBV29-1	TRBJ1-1	TGCAGCGTTGGGCCGGGAGGGGATACTGAAGCTTTCTTT	CSVGPGGDTEAFF
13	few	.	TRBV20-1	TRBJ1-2	TGCAGTGCGAATACAGGGTTCTTCTATGGCTACACCTTC	CSANTGFFYGYTF
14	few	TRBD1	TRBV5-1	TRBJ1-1	TGCGCCAGCACCGCGACAGGGCCAAACACTGAAGCTTTCTTT	CASTATGPNTEAFF
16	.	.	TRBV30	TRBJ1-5	TGTGCCTGCGTACTTTTGAGGGTCTGGAGCAATCAGCCCCAGCATTTT	CACVLLRVWSNQPQHF
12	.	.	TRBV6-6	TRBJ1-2	TGTGCCAGCAGCACCCAGGTCTATGGCTACACCTTC	CASSTQVYGYTF
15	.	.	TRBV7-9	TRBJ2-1	TGTGCCAGCAGCTTAGTAGGGACTCCCCTGAATGAGCAGTTCTTC	CASSLVGTPLNEQFF
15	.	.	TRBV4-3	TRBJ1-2	TGCGCCAGCAGCCAAGATCCCGAAGATAACTATGGCTACACCTTC	CASSQDPEDNYGYTF
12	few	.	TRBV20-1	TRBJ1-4	TGCAGTGCTAGTGGCCTAAGAGAAAAACTGTTTTTT	CSASGLREKLFF
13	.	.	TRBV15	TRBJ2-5	TGTGCCACCAGCGAGGGGGGGCTGGAGACCCAGTACTTC	CATSEGGLETQYF
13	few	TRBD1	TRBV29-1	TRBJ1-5	TGCAGCGTTGCCGGGACAGTGAATCAGCCCCAGCATTTT	CSVAGTVNQPQHF
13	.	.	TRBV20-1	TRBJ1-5	TGCAGTGCTACGGGGCAAGGCAATCAGCCCCAGCATTTT	CSATGQGNQPQHF
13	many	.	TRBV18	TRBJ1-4	TGTGCCAGCTCACCTGACCAGGGTGAAAAACTGTTTTTT	CASSPDQGEKLFF
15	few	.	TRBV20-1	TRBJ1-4	TGCAGTGCTGCCCCGGCGGGAGGGGATAGAGAAAAACTGTTTTTT	CSAAPAGGDREKLFF
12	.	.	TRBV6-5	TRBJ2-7	TGTGCCAGCAGTAACGGGCGACACGAGCAGTACTTC	CASSNGRHEQYF
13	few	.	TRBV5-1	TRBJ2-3	TGCGCCAGCAGCCCACACCCCACAGATACGCAGTATTTT	CASSPHPTDTQYF
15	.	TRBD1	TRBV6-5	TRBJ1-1	TGTGCCAGCAGTTACTCTTACAGGGGGAACACTGAAGCTTTCTTT	CASSYSYRGNTEAFF
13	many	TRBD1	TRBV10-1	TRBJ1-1	TGCGCCAGCAAACAGGGGCTGAACACTGAAGCTTTCTTT	CASKQGLNTEAFF
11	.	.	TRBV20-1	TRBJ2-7	TGCAGTGCTAGACAGGGCTACGAGCAGTACTTC	CSARQGYEQYF
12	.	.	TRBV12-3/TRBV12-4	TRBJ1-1	TGTGCCAGCATCGCAGAGGGCACTGAAGCTTTCTTT	CASIAEGTEAFF
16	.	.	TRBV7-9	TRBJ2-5	TGTGCCAGCAGCTTAGTCACAACCAGGGAGCAAGAGACCCAGTACTTC	CASSLVTTREQETQYF
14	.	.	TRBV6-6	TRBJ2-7	TGTGCCAGCAGTTACAGACAAGGGGAAGGCGAGCAGTACTTC	CASSYRQGEGEQYF
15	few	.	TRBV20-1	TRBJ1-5	TGCAGTGCTAGAGTAGGGACCCAGAGCAATCAGCCCCAGCATTTT	CSARVGTQSNQPQHF
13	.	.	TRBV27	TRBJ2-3	TGTGCCAGAAGGGGCGGGCTCACAGATACGCAGTATTTT	CARRGGLTDTQYF
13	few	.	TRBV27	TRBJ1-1	TGTGCCAGCAGCAGGTCATCGGGGGATGAAGCTTTCTTT	CASSRSSGDEAFF
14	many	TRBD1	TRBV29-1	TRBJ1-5	TGCAGCGTGGTAGGGACAGGGTTCGGTCAGCCCCAGCATTTT	CSVVGTGFGQPQHF
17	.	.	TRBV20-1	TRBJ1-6	TGCAGTGCTAGAGATGTTCTACGGCAGGGAAATAATTCACCCCTCCACTTT	CSARDVLRQGNNSPLHF
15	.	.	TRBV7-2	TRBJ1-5	TGTGCCAGCAGCTTACAGGATTACAGCAATCAGCCCCAGCATTTT	CASSLQDYSNQPQHF
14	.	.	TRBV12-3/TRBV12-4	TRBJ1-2	TGTGCCAGCAGTTTAAGGAGAACTAACTATGGCTACACCTTC	CASSLRRTNYGYTF
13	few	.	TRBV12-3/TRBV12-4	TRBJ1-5	TGTGCCAGCAGTTTAGCGCAGGGAAGGACCCAGCATTTT	CASSLAQGRTQHF
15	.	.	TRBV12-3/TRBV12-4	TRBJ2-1	TGTGCCAGCAGTAGGGAACTGGCGGATTACAATGAGCAGTTCTTC	CASSRELADYNEQFF
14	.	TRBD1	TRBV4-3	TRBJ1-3	TGCGCCAGCAGCCCCTTCAGACAGGGGAACACCATATATTTT	CASSPFRQGNTIYF
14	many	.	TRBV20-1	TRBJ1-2	TGCAGTGCTAGAGATCCGGGACGCTCCGGCGGCTACACCTTC	CSARDPGRSGGYTF
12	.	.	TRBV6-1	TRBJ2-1	TGTGCCAGCAGTCACAGGGTCAATGAGCAGTTCTTC	CASSHRVNEQFF
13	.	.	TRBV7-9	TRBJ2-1	TGTGCCAGTGATCTGAGCTCCTACAATGAGCAGTTCTTC	CASDLSSYNEQFF
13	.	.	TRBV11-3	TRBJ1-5	TGTGCCAGCAGCTTAGATCTGGACGGCCCCCAGCATTTT	CASSLDLDGPQHF
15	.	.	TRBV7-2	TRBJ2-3	TGTGCCAGCAGCTTAGAGACAGCTGCGGTAGATACGCAGTATTTT	CASSLETAAVDTQYF